This section outlines one T cell receptor (beta chain) sequence together with its context. The CDR3 totals 12 residues. Germline-derived CDR1 and CDR2 are SGHAT and FQNNGV. The V and J ends lost 2 bases and 5 bases respectively, with 7 bases between them. Each CDR3 protein is one row after TCRdb ran MiXCR on the RT-PCR reads. The sample shows fewer than 800,000 distinct CDR3 sequences, 13% to 15% of them seen only once. The TCR was taken from a female donor in good health, serving as a healthy control. Sequenced input: memory CD4+ T cells from blood. The chain carries TRBV11-2 and TRBJ2-7; a possible D gene is TRBD2 (5 bases). The CDR3 reads CASSLYGDEQYF. CDR3 DNA: TGTGCCAGCAGCTTATACGGGGACGAGCAGTACTTC.